These 14 T cell receptor beta chains were all obtained from the same sample, sequenced in a study of T cell responses to AZD1222 COVID-19 vaccine. Profiled with immunoSEQ multiplex PCR; TCRdb holds only in-frame clones, not every one. Of 150,000 to 200,000 clones listed, 85% to 95% are singletons. The specimen was peripheral blood, collected on day 0 of AZD1222 vaccination. The source of these receptors is an adult in good health.

The genes are TRBV7-2 and TRBJ2-7; possible D gene TRBD1, 6 bases. CDR3 size: 16 residues. Trimming pared 1 base from V and 2 bases from J, leaving 15 bases between. Germline values: CDR1 SGHTA, CDR2 FQGNSA. This CDR3 is CASSLVSGAGTYEQYF. The CDR3 DNA follows: TGTGCCAGCAGCTTAGTATCAGGGGCAGGGACCTACGAGCAGTACTTC.

The chain carries TRBV5-4 and TRBJ2-2; weak D call: TRBD1 (6 bases). CDR1 and CDR2 (germline): SGHNT, YYREEE (reference sequence). V dropped 0 bases and J dropped 5 bases, with 11 bases sitting between them. The CDR3 is made up of 15 amino acids. CDR3 in amino acids: CASSLDGQPTGELFF. CDR3 nucleotides: TGTGCCAGCAGCTTGGATGGACAGCCGACCGGGGAGCTGTTTTTT.

This CDR3 is CASSPPRSEGAGIGYTF. The DNA for the CDR3 is TGTGCCAGTAGTCCCCCCCGGAGTGAGGGGGCAGGGATAGGCTACACCTTC. This rearrangement joins TRBV19 to TRBJ1-2, with 7 positions matching TRBD1. Germline V gene sequence: CDR1 LNHDA, CDR2 SQIVND (reference sequence). The CDR3 spans 17 residues. V lost 5 bases, J lost 8 bases, and 20 bases stayed unmatched.

This chain joins TRBV6-2 or TRBV6-3 and TRBJ1-2, with D perhaps matching TRBD1 (5 bases). The length of the CDR3 is 14 residues. V dropped 5 bases and J dropped 5 bases, with 15 bases sitting between them. The germline gives CDR1 MNHEY, CDR2 SVGEGT. In DNA form, the CDR3 reads TGTGCCAGCAGTCCCTGGGGGTTCAGGTATGGCTACACCTTC. Translating gives CASSPWGFRYGYTF.

V gene TRBV6-5 combines with J gene TRBJ2-7, with D possibly being TRBD1 or TRBD2 (5 bases each). The germline V gene has CDR1 MNHEY and CDR2 SVGAGI. The CDR3 is 15 residues long. The V end lost 0 bases, the J end lost 2 bases, and 11 bases lay between the germline ends. Here the CDR3 DNA reads TGTGCCAGCAGTTACTCTGGGTGGGGGACCTACGAGCAGTACTTC. It encodes CASSYSGWGTYEQYF.

DNA of the CDR3: TGTGCCAGCAGCCGCCGGGAGGATTCGGATTCACCCCTCCACTTT. Protein sequence: CASSRREDSDSPLHF. The chain uses TRBV6-5 and TRBJ1-6; D uncertain. Trimming left V 6 bases short and J 8 bases short, with 17 bases between. Germline loops: CDR1 MNHEY, CDR2 SVGAGI. The CDR3 spans 15 residues.

With respect to this clone: Other DNA sequences in the same sample also yield this CDR3. V and J are TRBV3-1 (or the pseudogene TRBV3-2) and TRBJ1-1, with TRBD1 as a possible D gene (6 bases). Trimming took off 4 bases at V and 4 bases at J, with 13 bases between the two ends. CDR3 length: 14 amino acids. From germline, CDR1 is LGHDT and CDR2 YNNKEL (reference sequence). CDR3: CASSRQGTGTEAFF. For the CDR3, the DNA is TGTGCCAGCAGCCGCCAGGGGACGGGCACTGAAGCTTTCTTT.

The rearrangement links TRBV5-8 to TRBJ2-6; no clear D. V was shortened by 8 bases and J by 0 bases, with 3 bases between the two germline ends. Germline loops: CDR1 SGHTS, CDR2 YDEGEE. The CDR3 consists of 12 residues. CDR3 bases: TGTGCCAGGGGCTCTGGGGCCAACGTCCTGACTTTC. This codes for CARGSGANVLTF.

The V and J genes are TRBV27 and TRBJ2-7; 7 nucleotides agree with TRBD1. The CDR3 has 14 residues. Losses at the gene ends were 8 bases for V and 5 bases for J; bases not matched to a gene: 12. CDR1 and CDR2 from the germline V gene are MNHEY and SMNVEV (reference sequence). The CDR3 bases are TGTGCCAGCGGCGATAGGACAGGACGTCACGAGCAGTACTTC. Amino acids: CASGDRTGRHEQYF.

The J gene is TRBJ1-2, the V gene TRBV2; D gene uncertain. Trimming took 2 bases from V and 5 from J, leaving 12 bases between them. This CDR3 is 14 amino acids long. Germline V gene lookup returns CDR1 SNHLY and CDR2 FYNNEI. In DNA form, the CDR3 reads TGTGCCAGCAGTGAATGGAGGGAACAGTATGGCTACACCTTC. Protein: CASSEWREQYGYTF.

The rearrangement joins TRBV5-1 to TRBJ2-1; D is unclear. CDR1 is SGHRS and CDR2 is YFSETQ in the germline V gene. V lost 0 bases and J 3 bases, leaving 13 bases between the germline ends. The CDR3 extends over 16 amino acids. CDR3 amino acids: CASSLAAPDGYNEQFF. For the CDR3, the DNA is TGCGCCAGCAGCTTGGCTGCCCCGGACGGCTACAATGAGCAGTTCTTC.

The V and J genes are TRBV5-4 and TRBJ1-3; possible D gene TRBD1, 5 bases. CDR1 and CDR2 from the germline V gene are SGHNT and YYREEE (reference sequence). V dropped 5 bases and J dropped 2 bases, with 11 bases sitting between them. This CDR3 has 14 amino acids. The CDR3 loop is CASRNGTPGNTIYF. The CDR3 nucleotides are TGTGCCAGCAGGAACGGGACCCCTGGAAACACCATATATTTT.

This chain joins TRBV10-1 and TRBJ1-2; 8 positions match TRBD1. This CDR3 contains 14 residues. With V trimmed by 0 bases and J by 6 bases, 3 bases remained unmatched. Germline-derived CDR1 and CDR2 are WNHNN and SYGVQD (reference sequence). This CDR3 is CASSESRTGHGYTF. The CDR3 DNA follows: TGCGCCAGCAGTGAGTCAAGGACAGGGCATGGCTACACCTTC.

This clone has just one count. The chain combines TRBV5-1 with TRBJ2-2; D is undetermined. The V end lost 5 bases, the J end lost 3 bases, and 11 bases lay between the germline ends. CDR1 SGHRS and CDR2 YFSETQ come from the germline V gene. The CDR3 is 14 amino acids. As DNA, the CDR3 is TGCGCCAGCAGGAGCTACTTGTACACCGGGGAGCTGTTTTTT. This encodes CASRSYLYTGELFF.